This TCR beta chain comes out of a study of T cells in Graves' hyperthyroidism and ophthalmopathy. Study information: Any treatment followed the collection of peripheral blood at initial diagnosis.

In the case of this clonotype: The missing conserved phenylalanine or tryptophan at the end of this CDR3 makes a read error likely.

Researchers took RNA transcripts and amplified the TCR beta CDR3 regions from them. HTBI primers were employed in a first-round RT-PCR of the TCR CDR3. One entry per CDR3 protein results from TCRdb running MiXCR on the multiplex PCR reads. The data show about 400,000 distinct CDR3 sequences, 15% seen once. Trimming stripped 4 bases from V and 4 bases from J, with 8 bases between. Germline CDR1 and CDR2: KGHDR and SFDVKD. The CDR3 runs to 13 residues. This chain connects TRBV24-1 to TRBJ2-3; D is possibly TRBD1 (5 bases). The TCR comes from a woman aged 25 to 39 with Graves' hyperthyroidism. Material for sequencing was blood. The CDR3 here is CATSDLRADTQYL. For the CDR3, the DNA is TGTGCCACCAGTGACCTCAGGGCAGATACGCAGTATCTT.